This T cell receptor (beta chain) was profiled in a study of blood T cells in healthy people across ages. Study conclusions and caveats: Diversity figures derived from one million T cells were judged to underestimate the true value.

Primed by a sample-barcoded 5' primer and a J-beta primer mix, a second PCR proceeded for about 6 to 11 cycles. Tags on each cDNA molecule came from a template-switch adaptor with 12 random nucleotides. MiXCR, applied by TCRdb to the 5' RACE reads, yields one record per CDR3 protein. The repertoire has hundreds of thousands of distinct CDR3 sequences, more than 50% of them found once; the top ten carry about a quarter. V dropped 4 bases and J dropped 0 bases, with 8 bases sitting between them. Germline CDR1 and CDR2: SQVTM and ANQGSEA. The CDR3 runs 13 residues. A remark on this clonotype: As yet, its antigen is unknown.

Donors ranged from about 6 to 90 years old and were healthy Caucasians in Russia. Specimen: blood. This sequence joins TRBV29-1 and TRBJ2-3; perhaps TRBD2 as D (5 bases). The TCR sequence derives from a man aged 40-50 years in good health. The CDR3 region is CSVVSSSTDTQYF. CDR3 bases: TGCAGCGTTGTTTCTAGCAGCACAGATACGCAGTATTTT.